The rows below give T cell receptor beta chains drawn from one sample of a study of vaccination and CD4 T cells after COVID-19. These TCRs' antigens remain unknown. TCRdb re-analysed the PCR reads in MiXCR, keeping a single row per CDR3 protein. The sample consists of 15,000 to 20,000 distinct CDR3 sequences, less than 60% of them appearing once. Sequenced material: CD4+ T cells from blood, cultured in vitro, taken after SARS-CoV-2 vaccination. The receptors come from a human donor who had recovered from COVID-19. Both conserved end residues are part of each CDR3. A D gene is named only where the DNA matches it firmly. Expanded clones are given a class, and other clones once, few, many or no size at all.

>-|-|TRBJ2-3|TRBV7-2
TGTGCCAGCAGCACGTCGGCCCCCACAGATACGCAGTATTTT
CASSTSAPTDTQYF
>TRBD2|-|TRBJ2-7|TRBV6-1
TGTGCCAGCAGTCCTCTTAGCGGGAGAAATTCCTACGAGCAGTACTTC
CASSPLSGRNSYEQYF
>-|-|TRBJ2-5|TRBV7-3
TGTGCCAGCAGCTTACAAGGAGATTGGGAGACCCAGTACTTC
CASSLQGDWETQYF
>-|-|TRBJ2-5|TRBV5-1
TGCGCCAGCAGCTTGGCCGACAGACCGGGCCAAGAGACCCAGTACTTC
CASSLADRPGQETQYF
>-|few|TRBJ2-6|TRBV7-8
TGTGCCAGCAAGGTTGAGGAGGCTGGGGCCAACGTCCTGACTTTC
CASKVEEAGANVLTF
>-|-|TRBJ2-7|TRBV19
TGTGCCAGTAGTATTATGGGGAGGTTGGACGAGCAGTACTTC
CASSIMGRLDEQYF
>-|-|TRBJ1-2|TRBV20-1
TGCAGTGCTAGCGCCGGTAACTATGGCTACACCTTC
CSASAGNYGYTF
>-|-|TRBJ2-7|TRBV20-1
TGCAGTGCTAGACTACCCCTAGCCGAGCAGTACTTC
CSARLPLAEQYF
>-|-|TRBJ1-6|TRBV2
TGTGCCAGCAGTGAAACCCCCGTCCGGGGTTCACCCCTCCACTTT
CASSETPVRGSPLHF
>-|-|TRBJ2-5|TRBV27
TGTGCCAGCAGCTATAGACACCAAGCGCAAGAGACCCAGTACTTC
CASSYRHQAQETQYF
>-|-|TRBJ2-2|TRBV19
TGTGCCAGTAGTATGGGGGTTAACACCGGGGAGCTGTTTTTT
CASSMGVNTGELFF
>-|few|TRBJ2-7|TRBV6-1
TGTGCCAGCAGTGGCCAGCGGTTCCACGAGCAGTACTTC
CASSGQRFHEQYF
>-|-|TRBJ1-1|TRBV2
TGTGCCAGCAGTAGGGATGAGGACACTGAAGCTTTCTTT
CASSRDEDTEAFF
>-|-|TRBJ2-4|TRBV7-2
TGTGCCAGCGGAGTGGGGGGAAACATTCAGTACTTC
CASGVGGNIQYF
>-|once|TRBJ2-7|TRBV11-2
TGTGCCAGCAGCCCCCGGACGAGTAGCTCCTACGAGCAGTACTTC
CASSPRTSSSYEQYF
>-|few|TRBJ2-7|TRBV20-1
TGCAGTGCAAGTCTCCGGGACAAATTTTCCTACGAGCAGTACTTC
CSASLRDKFSYEQYF
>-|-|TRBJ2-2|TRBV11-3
TGTGCCAGCAGCTTAGCTCGGTCTTCCGGGGAGCTGTTTTTT
CASSLARSSGELFF
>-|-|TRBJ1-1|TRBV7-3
TGTGCCAGCAGCTTAAAGGTGAACACTGAAGCTTTCTTT
CASSLKVNTEAFF
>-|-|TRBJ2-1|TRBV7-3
TGTGCCAGCAGCTTCTCCTCTAGCAATGAGCAGTTCTTC
CASSFSSSNEQFF
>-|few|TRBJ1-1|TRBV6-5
TGTGCCAGCAGTTACTCGGGGGGCCGGCTCGGAGCTTTCTTT
CASSYSGGRLGAFF
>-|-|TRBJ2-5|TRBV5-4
TGTGCCAGCAGCTCGGGCACAAGGAGAAGAGTTTTCGAGACCCAGTACTTC
CASSSGTRRRVFETQYF
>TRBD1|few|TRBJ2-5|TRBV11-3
TGTGCCAGCAGCCCAGCGACACAGGGGAAGGGAGAGACCCAGTACTTC
CASSPATQGKGETQYF
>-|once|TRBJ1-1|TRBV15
TGTGCCACCAGCAGAGAGGGACGGATGAACACTGAAGCTTTCTTT
CATSREGRMNTEAFF
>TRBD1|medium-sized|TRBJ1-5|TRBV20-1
TGCAGTGCTAATGGAGGGGGCATCAATCAGCCCCAGCATTTT
CSANGGGINQPQHF
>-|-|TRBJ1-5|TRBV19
TGTGCCAGTAACTCGGGGGGTGGTAATCAGCCCCAGCATTTT
CASNSGGGNQPQHF
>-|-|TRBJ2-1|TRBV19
TGTGCCAGTAGCGACTCGGAACTCCGACTCTACAATGAGCAGTTCTTC
CASSDSELRLYNEQFF
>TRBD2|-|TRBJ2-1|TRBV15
TGTGCCACCAGCGGTCGGACTAGCGGGGTTACCTACAATGAGCAGTTCTTC
CATSGRTSGVTYNEQFF
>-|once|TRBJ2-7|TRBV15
TGTGCCACCAGGCGAGGCGACGAGGCAGGCTACGAGCAGTACTTC
CATRRGDEAGYEQYF
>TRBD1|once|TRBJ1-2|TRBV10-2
TGCGCCAGCAGTGCCGACAGGGAGTATGGCTACACCTTC
CASSADREYGYTF
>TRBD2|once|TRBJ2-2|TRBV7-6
TGTGCCAGCAGCTTAGTCCCAGCGGGAGTAGTGAACACCGGGGAGCTGTTTTTT
CASSLVPAGVVNTGELFF
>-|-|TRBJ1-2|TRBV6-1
TGTGCCAGCAGCCGAGGAGTCTCTAACTATGGCTACACCTTC
CASSRGVSNYGYTF
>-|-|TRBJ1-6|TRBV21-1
TGTGCCAGCAGCAAGCCAAGGGAGGTAATTCCGCGCTCACCCCTCCACTTT
CASSKPREVIPRSPLHF
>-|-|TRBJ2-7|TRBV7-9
TGTGCCAGCAGCCCCTGGGCAGTTCCCTACGAGCAGTACTTC
CASSPWAVPYEQYF
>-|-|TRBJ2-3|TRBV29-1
TGCAGCGTTGAGGATGGTGGGGGGCGCCCAGATACGCAGTATTTT
CSVEDGGGRPDTQYF
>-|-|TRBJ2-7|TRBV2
TGTGCCAGCAGTCGGGACCGAACCTACGAGCAGTACTTC
CASSRDRTYEQYF
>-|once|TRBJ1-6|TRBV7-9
TGTGCCAGCAGCTGGTTGACAGGACTCAATATTAATTCACCCCTCCACTTT
CASSWLTGLNINSPLHF
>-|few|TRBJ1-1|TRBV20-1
TGCAGTGCTAGAGGGGGGGACACTGAAGCTTTCTTT
CSARGGDTEAFF
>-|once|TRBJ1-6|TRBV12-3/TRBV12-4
TGTGCCAGCAGTCTCCGGGACACCAAGAATTCACCCCTCCACTTT
CASSLRDTKNSPLHF
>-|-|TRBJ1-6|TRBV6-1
TGTGCCAGCAGTCCTCACTCGCGCTCACCCCTCCACTTT
CASSPHSRSPLHF
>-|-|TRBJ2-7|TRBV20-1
TGCAGTGTTCCGGGCGGCGCCGAGCAGTACTTC
CSVPGGAEQYF
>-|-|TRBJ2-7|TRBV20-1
TGCAGTGCTAGTAAACTCCGGGCCTACGAGCAGTACTTC
CSASKLRAYEQYF
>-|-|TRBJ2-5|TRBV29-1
TGCAGCGTTGCGGACTATCGGAGGGAGACCCAGTACTTC
CSVADYRRETQYF
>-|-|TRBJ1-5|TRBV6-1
TGTGCCAGCACCACAGGGAGGCGACAGCCCCAGCATTTT
CASTTGRRQPQHF
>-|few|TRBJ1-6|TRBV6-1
TGTGCCAGCAGTGAAGCGAGAGGGATCTATAATTCACCCCTCCACTTT
CASSEARGIYNSPLHF
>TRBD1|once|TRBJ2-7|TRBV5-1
TGCGCCAGCAGGACAGGGGCATCCTACGAGCAGTACTTC
CASRTGASYEQYF
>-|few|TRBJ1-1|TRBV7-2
TGTGCCAGCAGCTTGTCTCCTCGCCAAGTGGCTTTCTTT
CASSLSPRQVAFF
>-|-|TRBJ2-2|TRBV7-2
TGTGCCAGCAGCTTAGCGCTCCAGATCAGGGGCACCGGGGAGCTGTTTTTT
CASSLALQIRGTGELFF
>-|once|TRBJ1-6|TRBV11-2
TGTGCCAGCAGCTTAGGGGTAGTCCCTGATTCACCCCTCCACTTT
CASSLGVVPDSPLHF
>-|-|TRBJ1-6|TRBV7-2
TGTGCCAGCAGCATCCGTCCCGCGGGGCTGATTAATTCACCCCTCCACTTT
CASSIRPAGLINSPLHF
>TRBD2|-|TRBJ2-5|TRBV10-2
TGCGCCAGCAGTGACTTATCAGGGCTAGCGGGGGGCCGGGGGACCCAGTACTTC
CASSDLSGLAGGRGTQYF
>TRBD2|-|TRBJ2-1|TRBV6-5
TGTGCCAGCAGTTACCCAGCGGGAGAAAATGAGCAGTTCTTC
CASSYPAGENEQFF
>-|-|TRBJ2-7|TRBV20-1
TGCAGTGCTAGAGATCGGGCACAGGGTCTCTACGAGCAGTACTTC
CSARDRAQGLYEQYF
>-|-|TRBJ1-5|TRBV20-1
TGCAGTGCTACGGGACACCTTGGAAGCAATCAGCCCCAGCATTTT
CSATGHLGSNQPQHF
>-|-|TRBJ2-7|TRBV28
TGTGCCAGCAGTACCGCATACGAGCAGTACTTC
CASSTAYEQYF
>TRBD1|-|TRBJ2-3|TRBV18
TGTGCCAGCTCACCGTGGACAGGGGTCGCAGATACGCAGTATTTT
CASSPWTGVADTQYF
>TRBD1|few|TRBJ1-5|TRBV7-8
TGTGCCAGCAGCTCGCCGGGGACAGGGTACAATCAGCCCCAGCATTTT
CASSSPGTGYNQPQHF
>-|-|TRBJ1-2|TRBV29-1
TGCAGCGCAACGACAGGCCAGAGGGCCTTC
CSATTGQRAF
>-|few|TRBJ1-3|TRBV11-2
TGTGCCAGCAGCCCAGGAAACACCATATATTTT
CASSPGNTIYF
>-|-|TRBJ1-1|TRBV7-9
TGTGCCAGCAGCTTAGGAACCGCAGCTTTGGCTTTCTTT
CASSLGTAALAFF
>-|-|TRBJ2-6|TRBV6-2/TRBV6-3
TGTGCCAGCAGTTACGCCGGGGGTCGGGCCAACGTCCTGACTTTC
CASSYAGGRANVLTF